The 18 T cell receptor beta chains below all came from one sample that was sequenced in a study of T cells in Graves' hyperthyroidism and ophthalmopathy. RNA transcripts gave rise to amplified TCR beta CDR3 regions. The TCR CDR3 was amplified in a first-round RT-PCR using the HTBI primer set. TCRdb re-called the multiplex PCR reads through MiXCR, storing one row per CDR3 protein. The table records about 250,000 distinct CDR3 sequences, around 24% of them present only once. The sample comprised blood. The receptors here all came from a woman aged 40 to 49 with Graves' ophthalmopathy.

The sample holds many counts of this clonotype. J is TRBJ2-7 and V is TRBV27; D is possibly TRBD2 (7 bases). The germline CDR1 and CDR2 sequences are MNHEY and SMNVEV (reference sequence). The CDR3 is 15 amino acids. V was pared by 2 bases and J by 6 bases, with 17 bases between. The CDR3 region has the DNA TGTGCCAGCAGTTTAGGCGGGGGCCAAAGCGGCGAGCAGTACTTC. This gives the protein CASSLGGGQSGEQYF.

This clonotype occurred many times. This chain links TRBV27 with TRBJ2-4; 7 nucleotides align to TRBD1. Germline CDR1 MNHEY, CDR2 SMNVEV (reference sequence). V gave up 5 bases and J gave up 4 bases; unmatched junction bases: 8. The CDR3 is 15 residues long. The CDR3 loop reads CASSDLQGDKNIQYF. In nucleotides, the CDR3 is TGTGCCAGCAGTGACCTTCAGGGGGATAAAAACATTCAGTACTTC.

This clonotype was counted many times. The rearrangement uses TRBV27 and TRBJ1-5; D is ambiguous. The CDR3 has 14 residues. CDR1 is MNHEY, CDR2 SMNVEV, per germline (reference sequence). The V end lost 4 bases, the J end lost 2 bases, and 9 bases lay between the germline ends. The CDR3 coding sequence is TGTGCCAGCAGTTCCCATGATGGCAATCAGCCCCAGCATTTT. It yields the protein CASSSHDGNQPQHF.

This clonotype was seen ten or more times. The V and J genes are TRBV10-2 and TRBJ2-7; D uncertain. The germline V gene encodes CDR1 WSHSY and CDR2 SAAADI. There are 12 residues in the CDR3. V lost 6 bases to trimming and J lost 2 bases, with 8 bases between them. For the CDR3, the DNA is TGCGCCAGCAGGGGTCGGGCCTACGAGCAGTACTTC. Translated: CASRGRAYEQYF.

This clonotype has at least ten counts. V usage is TRBV5-1 and J usage is TRBJ2-2; TRBD2 aligns across 8 bases. V lost 0 bases to trimming and J lost 4 bases; unmatched junction nucleotides: 5. The CDR3 sequence is 16 residues long. CDR1 is SGHRS and CDR2 is YFSETQ in the germline V gene. This CDR3 is CASSLVAGGPTGELFF. The CDR3 DNA follows: TGCGCCAGCAGCTTGGTCGCGGGAGGTCCCACCGGGGAGCTGTTTTTT.

This chain uses TRBV7-2 with TRBJ2-4; a possible D gene is TRBD1 (7 bases). Trimming cost V 2 bases and J 8 bases, with 10 bases left between them. Germline CDR1 and CDR2: SGHTA and FQGNSA. This CDR3 is 13 amino acids long. The CDR3 DNA reads as TGTGCCAGCAGCTTAAGCAGGGGGGACATTCAGTACTTC. Protein sequence: CASSLSRGDIQYF.

At least ten counts were recorded for this clonotype. The chain links TRBV25-1 to TRBJ2-7, with TRBD1 identical over 12 bases. The CDR3 length is 17 residues. The junction had 15 bases not matched to a gene; V was cut back by 6 bases and J by 6 bases. CDR1 and CDR2 from the germline V gene are MGHDK and SYGVNS. CDR3 in DNA: TGTGCCAGCAGCGCTCTTTCGTCCGGGACAGGGGGCTTCGAGCAGTACTTC. The encoded protein is CASSALSSGTGGFEQYF.

This clonotype has a count of ten or more. The V gene is TRBV2, the J gene TRBJ2-2; D may be TRBD1 (5 bases). Germline V gene data show CDR1 as SNHLY and CDR2 as FYNNEI. Trimming removed 1 base from V and 7 bases from J, with 10 bases in between. The CDR3 totals 14 residues. CDR3 sequence reads: CASSEVRQFGELFF. CDR3 sequence (DNA): TGTGCCAGCAGTGAAGTGCGACAGTTCGGGGAGCTGTTTTTT.

This clonotype has ten or more counts. The chain recombines TRBV9 with TRBJ2-7; TRBD1 is a possible D gene (6 bases). This CDR3 has 15 residues. V shed 0 bases and J shed 3 bases, with 13 bases lying between them. Germline values: CDR1 SGDLS, CDR2 YYNGEE. CDR3 coding DNA: TGTGCCAGCAGCGTAGGGGGGCAGGGGTACTACGAGCAGTACTTC. Translation gives CASSVGGQGYYEQYF.

This clonotype occurred a few times. A much larger clonotype is one base distant, so this may be a read error. The chain has TRBV28 and TRBJ2-7; 8 bases are a match to TRBD2. The CDR3 is 14 residues long. CDR1 and CDR2 (germline): MDHEN, SYDVKM. In DNA form, the CDR3 reads TGTGCCGGCAGTTTAGGAAGCGGGAGAAGCGAGCAGTACTTC. Protein product: CAGSLGSGRSEQYF.

This clonotype was seen many times. This rearrangement joins TRBV20-1 to TRBJ1-2; tentatively, D is TRBD1 (6 bases). Germline CDR1 reads DFQATT; CDR2 reads SNEGSKA (reference sequence). There are 15 residues in the CDR3. The V end was cut by 5 bases, the J end by 10 bases, with 26 bases between. CDR3 sequence reads: CSAQYIRTDTYYYTF. CDR3 nucleotides: TGCAGTGCTCAATACATAAGGACAGATACTTATTACTACACCTTC.

This rearrangement joins TRBV7-2 to TRBJ2-7, with 9 bases lining up with TRBD2. In germline, CDR1 is SGHTA, CDR2 FQGNSA. The CDR3 totals 15 residues. Unmatched junction bases numbered 10, after V lost 5 bases and J lost 5 bases. CDR3 loop: CASSPPGAGGNEQYF. In DNA, the CDR3 is TGTGCCAGCAGCCCCCCCGGGGCGGGAGGGAACGAGCAGTACTTC.

The sample holds many counts of this clonotype. V usage is TRBV15 and J usage is TRBJ1-2; D remains ambiguous. Germline V gene sequence: CDR1 LNHNV, CDR2 YYDKDF (reference sequence). Trimming left V 5 bases short and J 0 bases short, with 13 bases between. This CDR3 is built from 15 residues. This CDR3 is CATSLGSVPNYGYTF. The CDR3 DNA sequence: TGTGCCACCAGCCTCGGGAGCGTCCCTAACTATGGCTACACCTTC.

This clonotype was observed many times. J is TRBJ2-5 and V is TRBV29-1, with 11 bases aligning to TRBD2. The length of the CDR3 is 15 residues. The germline V gene has CDR1 SQVTM and CDR2 ANQGSEA. V was pared by 4 bases and J by 5 bases, with 9 bases of the junction left unmatched. In DNA, the CDR3 is TGCAGCGTTGGTATCCCTAGCGGGAGGTTCGAGACCCAGTACTTC. It codes for CSVGIPSGRFETQYF.

The chain couples TRBV6-1 to TRBJ2-7; D uncertain. Deletions cut 2 bases from V and 2 bases from J, with 10 bases between. Germline V gene sequence: CDR1 MNHNS, CDR2 SASEGT. The CDR3 runs 14 residues. CDR3: CASSESGRPYEQYF. The DNA for the CDR3 is TGTGCCAGCAGTGAATCGGGCAGACCCTACGAGCAGTACTTC.

The CDR3 protein is CASSVAGVGQETQYF. Here the CDR3 DNA reads TGTGCCAGCAGCGTCGCCGGAGTCGGCCAAGAGACCCAGTACTTC. This chain links TRBV9 with TRBJ2-5; D not resolved. This CDR3 region has 15 residues. Germline CDR1 SGDLS, CDR2 YYNGEE. V was trimmed by 2 bases and J by 1 base, leaving 12 bases between them.

This clonotype has a single count. V usage is TRBV4-1 and J usage is TRBJ1-3; 8 positions agree with TRBD1. This CDR3 is 17 amino acids long. The V gene's germline CDR1 is MGHRA and CDR2 YSYEKL. V was clipped by 0 bases and J by 4 bases; unmatched bases: 8. CDR3 in amino acids: CASSQDQGQGFGNTIYF. The CDR3 region has the DNA TGCGCCAGCAGCCAAGATCAAGGACAGGGCTTCGGAAACACCATATATTTT.

The chain carries TRBV10-3 and TRBJ2-5; 8 positions agree with TRBD2. V was clipped by 6 bases and J by 0 bases; unmatched bases: 3. CDR1 and CDR2 (germline): ENHRY, SYGVKD. This CDR3 spans 14 amino acids. CDR3 in DNA: TGTGCCATCAGACCACTAGCGGACCAAGAGACCCAGTACTTC. Protein product: CAIRPLADQETQYF.